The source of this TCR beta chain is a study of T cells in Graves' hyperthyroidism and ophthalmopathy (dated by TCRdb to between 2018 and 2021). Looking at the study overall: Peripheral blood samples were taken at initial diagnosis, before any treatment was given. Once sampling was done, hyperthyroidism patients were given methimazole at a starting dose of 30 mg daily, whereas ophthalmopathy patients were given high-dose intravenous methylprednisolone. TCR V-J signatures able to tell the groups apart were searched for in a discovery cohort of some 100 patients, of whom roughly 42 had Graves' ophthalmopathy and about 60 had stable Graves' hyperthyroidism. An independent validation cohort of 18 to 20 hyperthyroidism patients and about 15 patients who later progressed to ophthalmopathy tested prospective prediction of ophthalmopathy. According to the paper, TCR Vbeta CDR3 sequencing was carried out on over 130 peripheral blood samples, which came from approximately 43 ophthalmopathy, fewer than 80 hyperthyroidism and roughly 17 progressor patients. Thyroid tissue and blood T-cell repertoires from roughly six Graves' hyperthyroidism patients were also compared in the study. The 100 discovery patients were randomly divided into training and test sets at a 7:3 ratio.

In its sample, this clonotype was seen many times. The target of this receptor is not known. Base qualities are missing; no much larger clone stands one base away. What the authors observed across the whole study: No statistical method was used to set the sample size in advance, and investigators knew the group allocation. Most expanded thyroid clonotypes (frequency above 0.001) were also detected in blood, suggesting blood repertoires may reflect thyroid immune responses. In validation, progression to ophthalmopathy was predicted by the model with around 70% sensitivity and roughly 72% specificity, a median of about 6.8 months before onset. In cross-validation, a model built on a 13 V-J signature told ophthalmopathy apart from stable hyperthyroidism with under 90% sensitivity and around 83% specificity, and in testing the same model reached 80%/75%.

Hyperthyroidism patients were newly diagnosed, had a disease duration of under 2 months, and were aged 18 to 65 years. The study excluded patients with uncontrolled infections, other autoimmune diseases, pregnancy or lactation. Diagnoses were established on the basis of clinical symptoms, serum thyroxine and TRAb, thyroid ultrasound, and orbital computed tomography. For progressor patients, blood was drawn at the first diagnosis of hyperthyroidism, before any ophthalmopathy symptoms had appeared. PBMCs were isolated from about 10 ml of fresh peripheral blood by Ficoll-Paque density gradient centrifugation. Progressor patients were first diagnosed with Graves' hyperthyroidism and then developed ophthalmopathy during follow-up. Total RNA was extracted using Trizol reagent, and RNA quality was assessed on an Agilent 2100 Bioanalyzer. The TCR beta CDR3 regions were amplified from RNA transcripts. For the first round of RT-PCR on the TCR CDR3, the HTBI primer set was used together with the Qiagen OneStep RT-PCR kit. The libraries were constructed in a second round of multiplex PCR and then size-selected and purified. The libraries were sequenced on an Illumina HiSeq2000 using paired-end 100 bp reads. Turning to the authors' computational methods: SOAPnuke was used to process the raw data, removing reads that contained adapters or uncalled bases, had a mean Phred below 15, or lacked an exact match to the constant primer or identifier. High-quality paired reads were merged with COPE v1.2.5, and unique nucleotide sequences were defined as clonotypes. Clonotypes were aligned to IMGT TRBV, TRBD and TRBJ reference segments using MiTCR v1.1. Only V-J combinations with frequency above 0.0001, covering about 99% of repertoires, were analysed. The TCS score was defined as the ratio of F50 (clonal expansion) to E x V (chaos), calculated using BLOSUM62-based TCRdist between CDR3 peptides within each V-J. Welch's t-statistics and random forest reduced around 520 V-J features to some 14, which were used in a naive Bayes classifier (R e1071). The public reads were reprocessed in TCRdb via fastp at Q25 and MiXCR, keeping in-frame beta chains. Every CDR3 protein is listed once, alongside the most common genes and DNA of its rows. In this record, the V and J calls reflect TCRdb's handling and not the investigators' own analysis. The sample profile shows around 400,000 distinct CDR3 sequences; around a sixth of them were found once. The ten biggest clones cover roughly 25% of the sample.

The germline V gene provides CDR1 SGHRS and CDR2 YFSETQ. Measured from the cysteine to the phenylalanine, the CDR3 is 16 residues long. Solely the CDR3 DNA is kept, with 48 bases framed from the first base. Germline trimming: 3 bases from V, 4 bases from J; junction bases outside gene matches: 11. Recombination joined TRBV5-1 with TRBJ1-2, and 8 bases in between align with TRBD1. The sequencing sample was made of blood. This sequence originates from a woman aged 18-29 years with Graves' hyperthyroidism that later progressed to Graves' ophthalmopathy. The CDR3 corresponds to CASSSEGGQGRYGYTF. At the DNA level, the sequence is TGCGCCAGCAGCTCCGAGGGAGGACAGGGCCGCTATGGCTACACCTTC.